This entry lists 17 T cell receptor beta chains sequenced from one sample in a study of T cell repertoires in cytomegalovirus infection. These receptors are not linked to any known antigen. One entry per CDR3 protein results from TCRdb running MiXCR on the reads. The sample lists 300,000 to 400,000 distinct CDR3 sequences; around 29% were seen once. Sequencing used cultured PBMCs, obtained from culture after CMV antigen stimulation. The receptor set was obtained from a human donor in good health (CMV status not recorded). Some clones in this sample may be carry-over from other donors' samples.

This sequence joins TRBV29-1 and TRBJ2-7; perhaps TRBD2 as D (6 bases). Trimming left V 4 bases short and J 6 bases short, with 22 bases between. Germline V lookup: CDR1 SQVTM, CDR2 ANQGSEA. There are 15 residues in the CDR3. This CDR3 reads CSVGQGSLVGGEQYF. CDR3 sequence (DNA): TGCAGCGTTGGGCAGGGCTCATTGGTCGGGGGCGAGCAGTACTTC.

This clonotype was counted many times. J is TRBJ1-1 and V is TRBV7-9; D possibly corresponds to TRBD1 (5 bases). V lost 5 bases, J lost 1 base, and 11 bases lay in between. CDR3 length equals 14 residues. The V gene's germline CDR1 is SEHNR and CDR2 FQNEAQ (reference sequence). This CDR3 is CASSTLGQNTEAFF. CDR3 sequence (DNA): TGTGCCAGCAGCACCTTAGGACAGAACACTGAAGCTTTCTTT.

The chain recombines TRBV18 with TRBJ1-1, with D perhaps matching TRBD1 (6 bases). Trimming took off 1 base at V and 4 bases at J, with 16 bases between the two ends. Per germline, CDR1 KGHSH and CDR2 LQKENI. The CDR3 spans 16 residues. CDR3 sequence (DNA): TGTGCCAGCTCACCACGGGGTGAAGGGGGTCGCACTGAAGCTTTCTTT. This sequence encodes CASSPRGEGGRTEAFF.

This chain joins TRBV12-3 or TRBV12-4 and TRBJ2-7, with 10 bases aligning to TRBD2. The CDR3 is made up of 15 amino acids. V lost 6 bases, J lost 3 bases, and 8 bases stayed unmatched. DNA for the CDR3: TGTGCCAGCAGCCCTAGCGGGAGCTACAACTACGAGCAGTACTTC. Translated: CASSPSGSYNYEQYF.

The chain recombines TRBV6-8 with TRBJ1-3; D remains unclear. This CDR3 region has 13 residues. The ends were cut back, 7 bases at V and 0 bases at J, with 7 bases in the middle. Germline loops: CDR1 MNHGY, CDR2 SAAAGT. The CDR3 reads CASKESSGNTIYF. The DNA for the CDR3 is TGTGCCAGCAAAGAGAGCTCTGGAAACACCATATATTTT.

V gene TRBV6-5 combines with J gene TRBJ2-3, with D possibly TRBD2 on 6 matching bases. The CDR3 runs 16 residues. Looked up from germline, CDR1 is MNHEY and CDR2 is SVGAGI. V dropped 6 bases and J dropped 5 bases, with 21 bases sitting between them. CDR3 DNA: TGTGCCAGCAGGCAGACTGGCTCTTGGGAGGAAGATACGCAGTATTTT. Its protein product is CASRQTGSWEEDTQYF.

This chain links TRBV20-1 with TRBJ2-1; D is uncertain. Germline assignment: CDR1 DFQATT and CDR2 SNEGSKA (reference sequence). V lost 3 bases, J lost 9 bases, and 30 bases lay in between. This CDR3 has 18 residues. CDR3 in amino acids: CSASVPLGLDQQNGEQFF. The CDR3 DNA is TGCAGTGCTAGTGTCCCTCTAGGTTTAGATCAACAAAACGGTGAGCAGTTCTTC.

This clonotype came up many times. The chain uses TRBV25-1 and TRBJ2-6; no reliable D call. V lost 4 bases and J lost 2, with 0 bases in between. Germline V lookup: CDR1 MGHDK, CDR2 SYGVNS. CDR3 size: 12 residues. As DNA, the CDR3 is TGTGCCAGCAGTGCTGGGGCCAACGTCCTGACTTTC. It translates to CASSAGANVLTF.

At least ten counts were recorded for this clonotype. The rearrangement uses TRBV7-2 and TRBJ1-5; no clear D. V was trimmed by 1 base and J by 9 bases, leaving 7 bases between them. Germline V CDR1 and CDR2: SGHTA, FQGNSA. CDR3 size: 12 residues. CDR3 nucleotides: TGTGCCAGCAGCTTAGATCGTGGGCCCCAGCATTTT. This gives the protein CASSLDRGPQHF.

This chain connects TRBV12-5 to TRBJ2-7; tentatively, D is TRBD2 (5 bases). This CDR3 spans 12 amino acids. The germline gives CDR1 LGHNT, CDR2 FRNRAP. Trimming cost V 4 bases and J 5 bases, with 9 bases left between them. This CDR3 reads CASGSLRDEQYF. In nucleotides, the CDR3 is TGTGCTAGTGGTTCCTTGAGGGACGAGCAGTACTTC.

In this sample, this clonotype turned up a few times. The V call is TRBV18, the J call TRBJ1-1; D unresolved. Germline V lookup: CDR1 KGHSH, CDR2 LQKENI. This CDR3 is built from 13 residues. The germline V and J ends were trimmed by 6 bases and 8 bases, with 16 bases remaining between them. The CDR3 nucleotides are TGTGCCAGCTCCCTGACACTAACTACCGAAGCTTTCTTT. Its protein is CASSLTLTTEAFF.

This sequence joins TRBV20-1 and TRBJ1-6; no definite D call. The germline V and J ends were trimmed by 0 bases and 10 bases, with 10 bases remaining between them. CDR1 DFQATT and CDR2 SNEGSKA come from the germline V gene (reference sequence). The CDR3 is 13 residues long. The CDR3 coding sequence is TGCAGTGCTAGAGATCCGGGAGAATCACCCCTCCACTTT. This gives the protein CSARDPGESPLHF.

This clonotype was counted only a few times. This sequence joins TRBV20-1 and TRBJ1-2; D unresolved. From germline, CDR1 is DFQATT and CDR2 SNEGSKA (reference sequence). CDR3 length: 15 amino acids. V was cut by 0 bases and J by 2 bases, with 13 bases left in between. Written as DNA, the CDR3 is TGCAGTGCTAGAGATACGGGTGGGCAGAACTATGGCTACACCTTC. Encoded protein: CSARDTGGQNYGYTF.

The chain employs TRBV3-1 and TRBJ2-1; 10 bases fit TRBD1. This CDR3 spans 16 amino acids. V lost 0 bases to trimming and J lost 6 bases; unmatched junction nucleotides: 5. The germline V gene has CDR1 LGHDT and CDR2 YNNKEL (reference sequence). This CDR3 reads CASSQDFRTGGNEQFF. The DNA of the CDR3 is TGTGCCAGCAGCCAAGACTTTAGGACAGGGGGCAATGAGCAGTTCTTC.

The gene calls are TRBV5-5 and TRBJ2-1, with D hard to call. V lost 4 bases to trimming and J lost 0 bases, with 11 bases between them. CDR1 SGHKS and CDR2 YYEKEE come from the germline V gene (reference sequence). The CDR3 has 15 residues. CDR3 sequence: CASSTDVGSYNEQFF. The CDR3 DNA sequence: TGTGCCAGCAGCACTGACGTGGGCTCCTACAATGAGCAGTTCTTC.

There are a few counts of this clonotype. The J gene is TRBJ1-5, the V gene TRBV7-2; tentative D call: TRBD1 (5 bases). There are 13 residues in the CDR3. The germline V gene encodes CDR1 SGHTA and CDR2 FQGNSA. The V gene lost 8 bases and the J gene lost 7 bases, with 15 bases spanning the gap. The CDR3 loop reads CASGGEWNQPQHF. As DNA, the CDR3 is TGTGCCAGCGGAGGGGAGTGGAACCAGCCCCAGCATTTT.

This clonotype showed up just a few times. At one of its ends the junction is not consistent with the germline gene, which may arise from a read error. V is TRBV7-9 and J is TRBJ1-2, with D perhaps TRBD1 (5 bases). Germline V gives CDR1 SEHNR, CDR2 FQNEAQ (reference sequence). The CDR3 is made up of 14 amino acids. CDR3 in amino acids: CASSLDGTLSGYTF. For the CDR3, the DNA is TGTGCCAGCAGTTTAGACGGGACCTTGTCTGGCTACACCTTC.